Sequencing of this T cell receptor (beta chain) was carried out in a study of blood T cells in healthy people across ages. About the study: Every two T cells gave about one barcoded beta molecule via template switching.

A remark on this clonotype: As yet, its antigen is unknown.

A minimum of 5 micrograms of total RNA was extracted per sample. Using a J-beta primer mix together with a sample-barcoded 5' primer, a second PCR was run for about 7 to 12 cycles. Each cDNA molecule was tagged by a template-switch adaptor that had 12 random nucleotides. TCRdb passed the 5' RACE reads through MiXCR, listing each CDR3 protein once. The table has roughly 1.4 million distinct CDR3 sequences, 45% to 70% seen once. General study findings and limits: Nothing was known about donor CMV status, and this possibly confounded expanded clonotype changes.

The CDR3 sequence is 16 residues long. Germline V gives CDR1 SGHAT, CDR2 FQNNGV. The sample consisted of blood. The TCR was taken from a man aged 18-30 years in good health. The chain is built from TRBV11-2 and TRBJ2-4; the D call may be TRBD1 or TRBD2 (5 bases each). The closer fit of TRBJ2-7 to the DNA end suggests the J call may be wrong. The CDR3 DNA reads TGTGCCAGCAGCTCCGCCGGGTCCGGGGCCTCCTACGAGCAGTACTTC. Translated, it gives CASSSAGSGASYEQYF.